This is a list of T cell receptor beta chains from one sample in a study of naive and memory T cell subsets. TCRdb recomputed calls from the UMI-ligation and nested PCR reads with MiXCR, one row per CDR3 protein. The table records more than 30,000 distinct CDR3 sequences, about 10% of them present only once. The source was skin, collected from a tuberculin skin test site. The receptors here all came from an adult in good health. Each CDR3 is given with its conserved first and last residue. The D gene is left open where the match is weak.

d_call j_call cdr3_length v_call cdr3_aa
NA TRBJ2-3 13 TRBV5-1 CASTGSSTDTQYF
NA TRBJ2-2 15 TRBV28 CASSLPPVNTGELFF
NA TRBJ2-6 14 TRBV5-1 CASSAPSGANVLTF
TRBD1 TRBJ1-1 13 TRBV20-1 CSARGQGGTEAFF
TRBD1 TRBJ2-7 15 TRBV5-1 CASSEAQGSSYEQYF
NA TRBJ2-5 16 TRBV11-2 CASSYYKGLAIETQYF
NA TRBJ1-1 15 TRBV3-1 CASSQAWAGNTEAFF
TRBD1 TRBJ2-2 14 TRBV7-3 CASSDRAYTGELFF
TRBD1 TRBJ2-7 14 TRBV28 CASSSPTGEYEQYF
NA TRBJ2-3 15 TRBV19 CASSIKGTPTDTQYF
NA TRBJ1-2 13 TRBV28 CASSPRINYGYTF
NA TRBJ1-3 14 TRBV20-1 CSAGGSFSGNTIYF
NA TRBJ2-5 14 TRBV7-7 CASSRTGRQETQYF
NA TRBJ1-5 16 TRBV18 CASSPWGGEPNQPQHF
TRBD1 TRBJ2-1 15 TRBV20-1 CSARGRDRRSKEQFF
NA TRBJ2-5 13 TRBV6-5 CASSYGREETQYF
NA TRBJ1-1 13 TRBV7-9 CASCLDSPTEAFF
TRBD1 TRBJ2-5 14 TRBV6-5 CASSYGQGVKTQYF
TRBD1 TRBJ1-2 14 TRBV12-3/TRBV12-4 CASSNTRGNYGYTF
NA TRBJ2-1 14 TRBV5-1 CASSRGDGYNEQFF
TRBD1 TRBJ2-7 15 TRBV6-6 CASRPPGQASYEQYF
NA TRBJ1-2 14 TRBV5-4 CASSLSYRTHGYTF
TRBD2 TRBJ2-2 16 TRBV4-2 CASSQGGGDLTGELFF
NA TRBJ1-1 15 TRBV7-3 CASSPSRDMNTEAFF
NA TRBJ2-7 13 TRBV20-1 CSASWRLALEQYF
NA TRBJ1-4 18 TRBV13 CASSLGTDPRRSGEKLFF
NA TRBJ1-1 17 TRBV29-1 CSAEGAGEGSLNTEAFF
NA TRBJ1-5 15 TRBV27 CASSLSIRAVQPQHF
TRBD2 TRBJ2-1 17 TRBV20-1 CSASSMTPSGFWNEQFF
NA TRBJ2-5 12 TRBV12-3/TRBV12-4 CASSPLQETQYF
TRBD1 TRBJ2-7 16 TRBV29-1 CSVEDSSGTDFREQYF
TRBD1 TRBJ2-3 15 TRBV5-1 CASSSDRPLTDTQYF
TRBD2 TRBJ2-1 16 TRBV7-2 CASSLGGGTATGEQFF
NA TRBJ1-5 16 TRBV5-1 CASSLTGLNGNQPQHF
TRBD1 TRBJ2-7 14 TRBV20-1 CSAYPGQGTGEQYF
NA TRBJ2-1 16 TRBV30 CAWSGSRWSSYNEQFF
NA TRBJ2-1 16 TRBV7-9 CASSLVGSQTYNEQFF
NA TRBJ2-7 12 TRBV20-1 CSAKRGGVEQYF
NA TRBJ1-1 15 TRBV20-1 CSARVPGARGTEAFF
TRBD2 TRBJ2-7 15 TRBV20-1 CSAGGSSGSIGEQYF
TRBD2 TRBJ2-3 17 TRBV5-1 CASSLWGMTSGTDTQYF
NA TRBJ2-1 14 TRBV12-3/TRBV12-4 CASSLWGWYNEQFF
TRBD1 TRBJ2-7 12 TRBV29-1 CAGGQGTDEQYF
NA TRBJ2-3 14 TRBV7-2 CASSLVGGPDTQYF
TRBD2 TRBJ2-1 17 TRBV7-9 CASRRRASGVSYNEQFF
TRBD1 TRBJ2-5 14 TRBV29-1 CSVEGDRGQETQYF
NA TRBJ1-5 13 TRBV11-2 CASSLDTYQPQHF
TRBD1 TRBJ1-3 16 TRBV3-1 CASSQDSGRGRNTIYF
NA TRBJ1-1 14 TRBV7-8 CASSLGELNTEAFF
TRBD2 TRBJ2-1 17 TRBV5-8 CASSLARTSGTYNEQFF
NA TRBJ2-1 16 TRBV27 CASSLQAGSSYNEQFF
NA TRBJ2-7 14 TRBV7-8 CASSPHSGINEQYF
NA TRBJ1-4 14 TRBV7-8 CASSLDGSNEKLFF
NA TRBJ2-6 17 TRBV9 CASNPTGPFSGANVLTF
TRBD1 TRBJ1-2 15 TRBV20-1 CSASFNGQGPYGYTF